This entry features one T cell receptor (beta chain) sequence. Antigen specificity is unknown. This CDR3 is built from 15 residues. V lost 0 bases and J lost 2, with 10 bases in between. CDR1 MNHEY and CDR2 SMNVEV come from the germline V gene (reference sequence). The data were obtained in a study of shared clonotypes between healthy human individuals. At the level of the study: Each donor contributed plates that comprised three CD4 naive, three CD4 memory, two CD8 naive and one CD8 memory.

Study findings and constraints: The sole specimen, blood, was sampled, and tissue repertoires likely differ. Compared with clonotypes that all four donors shared, non-shared clonotypes had lower generation probabilities.

Sequencing was performed with immunoSEQ multiplex PCR; in TCRdb, only in-frame clones are kept and a portion is missing. The data contain 1 million to 1.3 million clones, around three quarters of them singletons. The sample taken for sequencing was memory CD4+ T cells from PBMCs. Subset of the sample: CD45RA-negative fraction. The V call is TRBV27, the J call TRBJ1-1, with D perhaps TRBD1 (5 bases). The TCR sequence derives from a man younger than 30 in good health. Some clones in this sample may be carry-over from other donors' samples. The CDR3 DNA reads as TGTGCCAGCAGTTTATCATGGGGCTTCAACACTGAAGCTTTCTTT. It is translated as CASSLSWGFNTEAFF.